Here is one TCR beta chain with its context. Antigen unknown. These data are taken from a study of T cell repertoires in cytomegalovirus infection. In the study overall: Shared public TCR beta signatures pointed to both CMV infection and a matching HLA type.

CDR3 length: 16 residues. With 3 bases removed from V and 2 bases from J, the gap between germline ends came to 11 bases. From the reads, TCRdb called clonotypes with MiXCR, one entry per CDR3 protein. The data hold some 500,000 distinct CDR3 sequences, with roughly 43% observed a single time. The chain recombines TRBV12-3 or TRBV12-4 with TRBJ2-6; D is perhaps TRBD1 (5 bases). This TCR was recovered from a human donor in good health (CMV status not recorded). Some clones in this sample may be carry-over from other donors' samples. This sample comprised cultured PBMCs, obtained from culture after CMV antigen stimulation. The CDR3 DNA is TGTGCCAGCAGTTTCATCAAGGGGACTGGGGCCAACGTCCTGACTTTC. This codes for CASSFIKGTGANVLTF.